The source of this T cell receptor (beta chain) is a study of blood T cell repertoires in COVID-19 (dated by TCRdb to 2020 to 2022). About the full investigation: The collaborator samples originated in the United States, Italy and Spain and spanned the acute and convalescent phases of COVID-19. The prospective study material was composed of cDNA or gDNA derived from T cells, B-cell-depleted T cells, or PBMCs. The dataset comprised deeply sampled blood TCRbeta repertoires from subjects exposed to, actively infected with, or recovered from COVID-19. The repertoires were made available in a free public database intended to serve as a resource for research on the immune response to SARS-CoV-2. The samples were drawn from two sources: the first 160 participants of the ongoing ImmuneRACE study, and 1,200 or so subjects contributed by 6 global collaborators. A de-identified subject ID, COVID-19 status, age in years and sex were almost always included in the sample metadata. HLA class I and class II types, where available, came from metadata supplied by the sample provider rather than from assay-based typing.

Here is what the overall study found, with its caveats: How much clinical and demographic metadata was included differed by source and by participant, and the metadata was provided uncurated.

Collaborating institutions collected whole blood in K2EDTA tubes following their own protocols. For TCRbeta analysis, collaborators shipped samples as frozen whole blood, isolated PBMCs, or DNA extracted from either of those sample types. To note about this clone: It has no known antigen specificity. Base qualities are not provided; no much larger clone lies one nucleotide away.

The CDR3 holds 14 amino acids from the cysteine to the phenylalanine. Here the CDR3 DNA is all that survives: 42 bases in frame from base 1. V is cut by 7 bases and J by 6 bases, and the space between the germline ends is 19 bases. In the germline V gene, CDR1 corresponds to MNHEY and CDR2 to SVGAGI. TCRbeta CDR3 regions were amplified from genomic DNA by means of the immunoSEQ Assay, a bias-controlled multiplex PCR. The published analysis was carried out like this. The number of nucleated cells in each sample was estimated by amplification of reference gene primers within the assay. To quantify the absolute abundance of each unique TCRbeta CDR3 rearrangement, sequence reads were collapsed and filtered. For each sample, productive Simpson clonality was calculated by taking the square root of Simpson's diversity index across productive rearrangements. TCRdb limited this immuneACCESS table to in-frame rearrangements with V and J called. A share of clones is missing; checked studies link under half to unresolved V genes, and the rest is unexplained. The DNA was the basis for D and trimming; V, J and clone size are from that table. This sample comprises around 80,000 clones, 70% to 75% of them detected only once. The biggest ten clones account for 5.7% of the sample.

Specimen: peripheral blood. This receptor was identified in a man aged 45-60 years with active or convalescent COVID-19. The sequence is built from TRBV6-5 and TRBJ2-7, with TRBD1 tentatively as D gene (6 bases match). The nucleotide sequence reads as follows: TGTGCCAGCATGGTAAGGACAGAGATTACCGAGCAGTACTTC. Its protein product is CASMVRTEITEQYF.